The 17 T cell receptor beta chains listed next were all sequenced from one sample in a study of regulatory T cells in long-lasting Graves disease. The sample's time point: newly diagnosed GD, antithyroid drugs for less than 3 months. Isolated PBMC RNA provided the starting material for the TCR library. Library construction for TCR beta used iRepertoire HTBI primers and Arm-PCR of CDR3 regions. TCRdb reprocessed the multiplex PCR reads with MiXCR, giving one entry per CDR3 protein. Of 420,000 or so distinct CDR3 sequences in the sample, 16% are singletons; the top ten hold about a quarter. These data were also reused for a study on T cells in Graves' hyperthyroidism and ophthalmopathy.

This sample comprised peripheral blood mononuclear cells (PBMCs), obtained at new diagnosis, from a patient treated with antithyroid drugs. These receptors all come from a woman younger than 35 with Graves disease.

This clonotype was detected ten times or more. The gene calls are TRBV18 and TRBJ1-5, with TRBD1 matching 8 bases. The CDR3 is 14 residues long. The J segment lost 7 bases and the V segment lost 6 bases, leaving 8 bases of the junction unmatched. Looked up from germline, CDR1 is KGHSH and CDR2 is LQKENI. The CDR3 sequence: CASSLSRGQQPQHF. The CDR3 bases are TGTGCCAGCTCTCTCTCCAGGGGGCAACAGCCCCAGCATTTT.

A note on this clonotype: This clone may be a read error of a much larger clone one base away. The chain combines TRBV3-1 with TRBJ2-4, with a weak D call TRBD2 (6 bases). The CDR3 has 13 amino acids. V lost 8 bases to trimming and J lost 7 bases, with 15 bases between them. CDR1 and CDR2 (germline): LGHDT, YNNKEL (reference sequence). As DNA, the CDR3 is TGTGCCAGCGGCCCTGGGACTTTTAACATTCAGTACTTC. Protein sequence: CASGPGTFNIQYF.

This clonotype occurred a few times. The chain combines TRBV28 with TRBJ1-5; D is perhaps TRBD1 (5 bases). This CDR3 contains 14 residues. V lost 5 bases and J 4 bases, leaving 12 bases between the germline ends. CDR1 MDHEN and CDR2 SYDVKM come from the germline V gene. The CDR3 sequence is CASSGTVRNQPQHF. For the CDR3, the DNA is TGTGCCAGCAGTGGGACTGTACGAAATCAGCCCCAGCATTTT. Looking up the rest from reference TRBV28 and TRBJ1-5 gives the full variable domain: DVKVTQSSRYLVKRTGEKVFLECVQDMDHENMFWYRQDPGLGLRLIYFSYDVKMKEKGDIPEGYSVSREKKERFSLILESASTNQTSMYLCASSGTVRNQPQHFGDGTRLSIL.

A word on this clonotype: Just one base apart from a much larger clone, this may be a read error. The chain uses TRBV30 and TRBJ2-1; the D gene is possibly TRBD2 (5 bases). Germline V gene sequence: CDR1 GTSNPN, CDR2 SVGIG (reference sequence). The CDR3 loop spans 15 amino acids. Trimming took 3 bases from V and 3 from J, leaving 15 bases between them. The DNA of the CDR3 is TGTGCCTGGAGCACTAGGCAGGTATTCTACAATGAGCAGTTCTTC. This translates into CAWSTRQVFYNEQFF.

In its sample, this clonotype was seen many times. V is TRBV11-2 and J is TRBJ2-1; maybe TRBD1 (5 bases). Trimming removed 2 bases from V and 0 bases from J, with 8 bases in between. The germline V gene has CDR1 SGHAT and CDR2 FQNNGV. This CDR3 has 15 amino acids. For the CDR3, the DNA is TGTGCCAGCAGCTTACAGGGCAGCTCCTACAATGAGCAGTTCTTC. Translation gives CASSLQGSSYNEQFF.

J is TRBJ2-7 and V is TRBV20-1; 10 nucleotides line up with TRBD1. CDR3 length: 15 amino acids. The germline gives CDR1 DFQATT, CDR2 SNEGSKA (reference sequence). V trimming: 2 bases; J trimming: 7 bases; junction bases outside the gene matches: 11. The DNA for the CDR3 is TGCAGTGCTAGAACCGGGACAGGGGTTAGAGTGGAGCAGTACTTC. This sequence encodes CSARTGTGVRVEQYF.

This clonotype was recorded at least ten times. The rearrangement joins TRBV7-9 to TRBJ2-5; 12 bases are shared with TRBD1. In germline, CDR1 is SEHNR, CDR2 FQNEAQ (reference sequence). The CDR3 extends over 16 amino acids. J was trimmed by 4 bases and V by 5 bases; bases with no gene match: 8. The CDR3 DNA is TGTGCCAGCAGCCCATCGGGACAGGGGGCTGGAGAGACCCAGTACTTC. It encodes CASSPSGQGAGETQYF.

This clonotype showed up many times. The chain joins TRBV28 to TRBJ2-3, with 7 bases lining up with TRBD2. The length of the CDR3 is 17 residues. Germline V gene lookup returns CDR1 MDHEN and CDR2 SYDVKM. The trim removed 5 bases at V and 2 bases at J, leaving 13 bases unmatched. The CDR3 spells CASSTPSGIFPTDTQYF. CDR3 coding DNA: TGTGCCAGCAGTACCCCGAGCGGGATTTTTCCCACAGATACGCAGTATTTT.

This chain uses TRBV4-1 with TRBJ2-3; TRBD2 agrees at 10 bases. V trimming: 4 bases; J trimming: 0 bases; junction bases outside the gene matches: 16. Germline values: CDR1 MGHRA, CDR2 YSYEKL. This CDR3 spans 20 amino acids. The CDR3 reads CASSLTSGVGYPSSTDTQYF. Written as DNA, the CDR3 is TGCGCCAGCAGCCTCACTAGCGGGGTGGGCTACCCTTCTAGCACAGATACGCAGTATTTT.

This clonotype was seen repeatedly, ten times or more. The CDR3 is CSATTWRDEQYF. CDR3 DNA: TGCAGTGCTACCACGTGGAGGGACGAGCAGTACTTC. The V call is TRBV20-1, the J call TRBJ2-7, with D possibly TRBD2 on 6 matching bases. The CDR3 runs to 12 residues. The V gene lost 4 bases and the J gene lost 5 bases, with 12 bases spanning the gap. Germline CDR1 and CDR2: DFQATT and SNEGSKA (reference sequence).

This clonotype was detected ten times or more. The V and J genes are TRBV7-2 and TRBJ1-5; unclear D gene. Germline CDR1 is SGHTA and CDR2 is FQGNSA. This CDR3 region has 13 residues. Deletions cut 4 bases from V and 6 bases from J, with 10 bases between. CDR3 bases: TGTGCCAGCAGCTCCAACTCGGGTCAGCCCCAGCATTTT. This sequence encodes CASSSNSGQPQHF.

The table lists this clonotype with many counts. This sequence joins TRBV11-2 and TRBJ1-1, with D possibly matching TRBD1 (6 bases). Germline V CDR1 and CDR2: SGHAT, FQNNGV. The CDR3 sequence is 18 residues long. Trimming took off 0 bases at V and 1 base at J, with 18 bases between the two ends. The CDR3 coding sequence is TGTGCCAGCAGCTTAGATTTGGGGGGGCGATACAGGAACACTGAAGCTTTCTTT. Translating gives CASSLDLGGRYRNTEAFF.

This clonotype appeared once. V usage is TRBV7-9 and J usage is TRBJ1-1; no clear D. The CDR3 loop spans 12 amino acids. V lost 8 bases and J lost 3, with 10 bases in between. The germline gives CDR1 SEHNR, CDR2 FQNEAQ (reference sequence). In DNA, the CDR3 is TGTGCCAGCGACCGGGCGGACACTGAAGCTTTCTTT. Its protein is CASDRADTEAFF.

This clonotype has ten or more counts. The CDR3 is CSARDLVLADYEQYF. CDR3 bases: TGCAGTGCTAGAGATCTTGTTCTAGCCGACTACGAGCAGTACTTC. V gene TRBV20-1 combines with J gene TRBJ2-7, with D perhaps TRBD2 (5 bases). The CDR3 consists of 15 residues. Trimming stripped 0 bases from V and 3 bases from J, with 15 bases between. From germline, CDR1 is DFQATT and CDR2 SNEGSKA (reference sequence).

This clonotype was seen many times. The rearrangement links TRBV7-2 to TRBJ2-1; D remains ambiguous. Near its end, the DNA agrees better with TRBJ2-3, so the J call may be wrong. This CDR3 comprises 15 residues. Germline loops: CDR1 SGHTA, CDR2 FQGNSA. The CDR3 DNA sequence: TGTGCCAGCAGTCGAACCGGGTCTCACAACCGAAGGCAGTATTTT. Its translation: CASSRTGSHNRRQYF.

This sequence joins TRBV2 and TRBJ1-5; 9 nucleotides align to TRBD1. The CDR3 runs to 16 residues. V gave up 5 bases and J gave up 7 bases; unmatched junction bases: 12. From germline, CDR1 is SNHLY and CDR2 FYNNEI. The CDR3 nucleotides are TGTGCCAGCAGTTCCACCGGGACAGGGTCAGGGCAGCCCCAGCATTTT. This translates into CASSSTGTGSGQPQHF.

The rearrangement joins TRBV27 to TRBJ1-1; the D is unclear. The CDR3 is 15 amino acids. Germline V CDR1 and CDR2: MNHEY, SMNVEV (reference sequence). With 2 bases removed from V and 2 bases from J, the gap between germline ends came to 12 bases. CDR3 DNA: TGTGCCAGCAGTTTACGCGGCGGGGTCAACACTGAAGCTTTCTTT. Its protein is CASSLRGGVNTEAFF.